This T cell receptor beta chain derives from a study of cytomegalovirus exposure and HLA in healthy donors. Study background: As released early, the data held 70 million to 95 million unique TCRs from HLA-typed donors.

The CDR3 sequence is 15 residues long. Germline V CDR1 and CDR2: SNHLY, FYNNEI. The ends were cut back, 3 bases at V and 8 bases at J, with 16 bases in the middle. PCR used 60 Vbeta primers and 13 Jbeta primers. Sequenced by immunoSEQ multiplex PCR; TCRdb stores in-frame clones only, minus some. The table lists about 180,000 clones, about 80% of them singletons. The TCR originated in a man aged 35-49 years in good health and CMV-seropositive. V usage is TRBV2 and J usage is TRBJ1-4; D remains unclear. Sequenced input: PBMCs. The CDR3 bases are TGTGCCAGCAGTGATTTTTCTTCCTCGAGGGAAAAACTGTTTTTT. It is translated as CASSDFSSSREKLFF.